This T cell receptor beta chain comes out of a study of persistence of HIV-infected CD4 T cells. The immunoSEQ assay was version 4, run in survey mode. TCRdb keeps only in-frame clones here, not all; method: immunoSEQ multiplex PCR. The sample includes 10,000 to 15,000 clones, 71% seen only once; the top ten take roughly a sixth. The CDR3 covers 15 residues. CDR1 and CDR2 from the germline V gene are MGHRA and YSYEKL. The ends lost 3 bases at V and 6 bases at J; junction bases unmatched: 5. About this clone itself: Its matching antigen is unknown.

Lysates of CMV-infected fibroblasts at around 9.9 ug/mL stimulated these cells. Responding CD4+ T cells were sorted by upregulation of both CD40 ligand and CD69. The rearrangement joins TRBV4-1 to TRBJ1-6; 7 nucleotides line up with TRBD1. The source is an adult man with HIV who was CMV-seropositive. The sequencing used CD4+ T cells sorted from PBMCs after roughly 18-hour stimulation, collected from a patient who received antiretroviral therapy. This chain's CDR3 is CASSQYDRANSPLHF. The CDR3 DNA follows: TGCGCCAGCAGCCAGTACGACAGGGCTAATTCACCCCTCCACTTT.